Below, 20 T cell receptor beta chains from the same sample are listed, as sequenced in a study of shared clonotypes between healthy human individuals. The method was immunoSEQ multiplex PCR; TCRdb's version includes in-frame clones alone and lacks a portion of them. The sample includes 2,500,000 or so clones, roughly 90% of them seen just once. The sequenced sample consisted of naive CD4+ T cells from PBMCs. Subset of the sample: CD45RA+ positively selected. The origin of the receptors is a man between 18 and 29 years old in good health. Some clones in this sample may be carry-over from other donors' samples.

The genes are TRBV18 and TRBJ1-2, with 7 bases aligning to TRBD1. CDR1 is KGHSH and CDR2 is LQKENI in the germline V gene. V trimming: 5 bases; J trimming: 5 bases; junction bases outside the gene matches: 11. This CDR3 is built from 15 residues. The CDR3: CASSEPTQGEYGYTF. The CDR3 DNA reads as TGTGCCAGCTCAGAACCAACCCAGGGGGAGTATGGCTACACCTTC.

This chain connects TRBV7-2 to TRBJ1-2; TRBD1 might be the D (5 bases). This CDR3 contains 13 residues. Germline assignment: CDR1 SGHTA and CDR2 FQGNSA. With 7 bases removed from V and 8 bases from J, the gap between germline ends came to 17 bases. CDR3 nucleotides: TGTGCCAGCACTCCTCGGGGGATTGCGGGCTACACCTTC. It is translated as CASTPRGIAGYTF.

This sequence joins TRBV10-3 and TRBJ2-1, with 12 bases matching TRBD2. CDR1 is ENHRY, CDR2 SYGVKD, per germline. After removal of 3 bases from V and 6 bases from J, the junction contained 6 bases not matched to a gene. The CDR3 has 16 amino acids. The CDR3 DNA reads as TGTGCCATCAGTGACAAGACTAGCGGGAGCGGCAATGAGCAGTTCTTC. This codes for CAISDKTSGSGNEQFF.

The chain links TRBV29-1 to TRBJ1-4, with 9 bases aligning to TRBD1. V lost 7 bases, J lost 3 bases, and 6 bases stayed unmatched. The CDR3 length is 14 residues. CDR1 and CDR2 (germline): SQVTM, ANQGSEA. The CDR3 reads CSAVQGASNEKLFF. The CDR3 DNA sequence: TGCAGCGCCGTACAGGGGGCGTCTAATGAAAAACTGTTTTTT.

The chain couples TRBV25-1 to TRBJ1-6; maybe TRBD1 (5 bases). The CDR3 consists of 13 residues. Germline V lookup: CDR1 MGHDK, CDR2 SYGVNS. V lost 8 bases to trimming and J lost 8 bases, with 13 bases between them. The CDR3 loop reads CASGLRGDSPLHF. CDR3 in DNA: TGTGCCAGCGGGCTACGAGGGGATTCACCCCTCCACTTT.

V gene TRBV9 combines with J gene TRBJ2-5, with D perhaps matching TRBD2 (6 bases). V lost 5 bases, J lost 2 bases, and 13 bases lay in between. The CDR3 is 14 residues long. Per the germline V gene, CDR1 is SGDLS and CDR2 is YYNGEE. DNA for the CDR3: TGTGCCAGCAGTCCCCGACTAGAACAAGAGACCCAGTACTTC. Its translation: CASSPRLEQETQYF.

V usage is TRBV6-1 and J usage is TRBJ2-1, with 10 bases aligning to TRBD2. Germline V CDR1 and CDR2: MNHNS, SASEGT. The J segment lost 9 bases and the V segment lost 2 bases, leaving 10 bases of the junction unmatched. This CDR3 is built from 16 residues. DNA for the CDR3: TGTGCCAGCAGTGAATACTCGCTAGCGGGAGTAACTGAGCAGTTCTTC. It specifies CASSEYSLAGVTEQFF.

The chain carries TRBV6-1 and TRBJ2-7; 8 bases are a match to TRBD1. CDR3 size: 14 residues. Germline CDR1 and CDR2: MNHNS and SASEGT. The J segment lost 2 bases and the V segment lost 2 bases, leaving 2 bases of the junction unmatched. CDR3 sequence reads: CASSEYRGAYEQYF. The CDR3, as DNA: TGTGCCAGCAGTGAATACAGGGGGGCCTACGAGCAGTACTTC.

The genes are TRBV20-1 and TRBJ2-5; possibly TRBD2 for D (5 bases). The CDR3 is 11 amino acids. CDR1 is DFQATT, CDR2 SNEGSKA, per germline (reference sequence). V shed 0 bases and J shed 13 bases, with 12 bases lying between them. As DNA, the CDR3 is TGCAGTGCTAGAGATTGGGCTAGCTTGTACTTC. This encodes CSARDWASLYF.

Turning to this clone: An end of the junction does not agree with germline; a read error may underlie this. This chain links TRBV6-5 with TRBJ1-4, with D unclear. The CDR3 contains 12 residues. Germline-derived CDR1 and CDR2 are MNHEY and SVGAGI. CDR3 residues: CASTYTSEKLFF. Written as DNA, the CDR3 is TGTGCCAGCACTTATACTAGTGAAAAACTGTTTTTT.

The genes are TRBV5-1 and TRBJ2-7; 12 positions agree with TRBD2. The germline CDR1 and CDR2 sequences are SGHRS and YFSETQ. The CDR3 spans 17 residues. V shed 0 bases and J 2 bases; nucleotides not matched to a gene: 6. In nucleotides, the CDR3 is TGCGCCAGCAGCTTGGAGCCTAGCGGGAGGGGGGCCTACGAGCAGTACTTC. Residues: CASSLEPSGRGAYEQYF.

The chain carries TRBV29-1 and TRBJ2-1; possibly TRBD1 or TRBD2 for D (5 bases each). V lost 6 bases to trimming and J lost 12 bases, with 18 bases between them. The CDR3 has 12 residues. CDR1 is SQVTM, CDR2 ANQGSEA, per germline. The CDR3 bases are TGCAGCGTCGGGGCCCCCCGCGAAGGGCAGTTCTTC. The encoded protein is CSVGAPREGQFF.

The chain recombines TRBV6-6 with TRBJ2-7; D is perhaps TRBD1 (5 bases). This CDR3 is built from 12 residues. CDR1 and CDR2 from the germline V gene are MNHNY and SVGAGI (reference sequence). V was trimmed by 7 bases and J by 1 base, leaving 8 bases between them. The CDR3 sequence is CASKTASYEQYF. Here the CDR3 DNA reads TGTGCCAGCAAGACAGCTTCCTACGAGCAGTACTTC.

J is TRBJ1-1 and V is TRBV4-3, with D tentatively TRBD1 (6 bases). This CDR3 comprises 19 residues. Germline V gene sequence: CDR1 LGHNA, CDR2 YSLEER. Trimming pared 1 base from V and 1 base from J, leaving 22 bases between. The CDR3 here is CASSQGGRGMNWWNTEAFF. In nucleotides, the CDR3 is TGCGCCAGCAGCCAAGGGGGGCGGGGAATGAATTGGTGGAACACTGAAGCTTTCTTT.

The rearrangement joins TRBV4-2 to TRBJ1-3; D is uncertain. This CDR3 region has 15 residues. V was shortened by 0 bases and J by 4 bases, with 10 bases between the two germline ends. Looked up from germline, CDR1 is LGHNA and CDR2 is YNFKEQ. As DNA, the CDR3 is TGTGCCAGCAGCCAAGACCCCACGGAAGGAAACACCATATATTTT. It specifies CASSQDPTEGNTIYF.

A remark on this clone: At the DNA level, this CDR3 is encoded by other sequences in the same sample as well. J is TRBJ2-2 and V is TRBV28; D ambiguous. CDR1 and CDR2 (germline): MDHEN, SYDVKM. Trimming cost V 6 bases and J 3 bases, with 5 bases left between them. The CDR3 extends over 12 amino acids. The CDR3 here is CASSLYTGELFF. The DNA for the CDR3 is TGTGCCAGCAGCCTCTACACCGGGGAGCTGTTTTTT.

This sequence joins TRBV6-5 and TRBJ2-1; 8 positions match TRBD2. Germline CDR1 MNHEY, CDR2 SVGAGI. The V segment lost 6 bases and the J segment 7 bases; nucleotides outside the gene matches: 2. The CDR3 has 12 residues. The CDR3 DNA reads TGTGCCAGCAGGGGGACTAGGAATGAGCAGTTCTTC. The encoded protein is CASRGTRNEQFF.

This clone was observed a handful of times. This sample includes further DNA sequences coding for the same CDR3. CDR3: CASSRTSGSTDTQYF. The CDR3 DNA reads as TGCGCCAGCAGCCGGACTAGCGGAAGCACAGATACGCAGTATTTT. The chain recombines TRBV5-1 with TRBJ2-3, with 10 bases fitting TRBD2. Trimming at V came to 4 bases and at J to 0 bases, leaving 2 bases not matched to a gene. CDR3 size: 15 residues. Germline V gives CDR1 SGHRS, CDR2 YFSETQ.

The chain is built from TRBV5-1 and TRBJ1-5; D unclear. There are 14 residues in the CDR3. Looked up from germline, CDR1 is SGHRS and CDR2 is YFSETQ. V was trimmed by 4 bases and J by 6 bases, leaving 14 bases between them. CDR3 bases: TGCGCCAGCAGCCGCATCGAGGGCGGTCAGCCCCAGCATTTT. Translation gives CASSRIEGGQPQHF.

This chain connects TRBV29-1 to TRBJ2-4, with 9 bases lining up with TRBD1. The CDR3 has 14 residues. V was clipped by 7 bases and J by 4 bases; unmatched bases: 8. Per the germline V gene, CDR1 is SQVTM and CDR2 is ANQGSEA. In nucleotides, the CDR3 is TGCAGCGGTACAACGGGACAGGGTAAAAACATTCAGTACTTC. Translated: CSGTTGQGKNIQYF.